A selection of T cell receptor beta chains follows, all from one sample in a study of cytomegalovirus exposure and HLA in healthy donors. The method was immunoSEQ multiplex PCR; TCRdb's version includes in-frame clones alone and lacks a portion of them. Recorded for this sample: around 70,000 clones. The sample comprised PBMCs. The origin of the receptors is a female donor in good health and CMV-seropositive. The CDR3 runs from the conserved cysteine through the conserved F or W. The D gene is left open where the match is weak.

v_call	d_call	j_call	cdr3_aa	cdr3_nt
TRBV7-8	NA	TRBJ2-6	CASSQPGRTGANVLTF	TGTGCCAGCAGCCAACCCGGTCGTACTGGGGCCAACGTCCTGACTTTC
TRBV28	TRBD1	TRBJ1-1	CASSPTTGGVGEAFF	TGTGCCAGCAGCCCAACTACAGGGGGAGTGGGTGAAGCTTTCTTT
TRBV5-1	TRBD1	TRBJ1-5	CASSSGTGGQPQHF	TGCGCCAGCAGCTCGGGGACAGGGGGTCAGCCCCAGCATTTT
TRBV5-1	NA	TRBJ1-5	CASSLISGGDQPQHF	TGCGCCAGCAGCTTGATATCCGGAGGGGACCAGCCCCAGCATTTT
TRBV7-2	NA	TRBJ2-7	CASSLYKEAYEQYF	TGTGCCAGCAGCCTATACAAAGAGGCCTACGAGCAGTACTTC
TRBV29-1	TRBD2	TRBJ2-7	CSAGTLAASEQYF	TGCAGCGCCGGTACCCTAGCGGCCAGTGAGCAGTACTTC
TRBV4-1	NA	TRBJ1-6	CASSQEGGVPLHF	TGCGCCAGCAGCCAGGAAGGGGGGGTACCCCTCCACTTT
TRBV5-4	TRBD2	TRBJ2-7	CASSPSAGTYEQYF	TGTGCCAGCAGCCCATCAGCGGGGACCTACGAGCAGTACTTC
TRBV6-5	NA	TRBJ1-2	CASSYGGDYGYTF	TGTGCCAGCAGTTACGGCGGGGACTATGGCTACACCTTC
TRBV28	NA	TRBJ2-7	CASSFGDTYEQYF	TGTGCCAGCAGTTTTGGGGACACCTACGAGCAGTACTTC
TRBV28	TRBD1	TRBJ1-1	CASSPPGGPVTFF	TGTGCCAGCAGCCCCCCAGGGGGCCCCGTGACTTTCTTT
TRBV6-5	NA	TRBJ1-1	CASSAGNTEAFF	TGTGCCAGCAGCGCCGGGAACACTGAAGCTTTCTTT
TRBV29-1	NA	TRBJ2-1	CSVESGGTLFDNEQFF	TGCAGCGTTGAGTCTGGGGGGACCCTTTTCGACAATGAGCAGTTCTTC
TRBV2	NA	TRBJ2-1	CAIAGGTYNEQFF	TGTGCCATTGCAGGGGGGACTTACAATGAGCAGTTCTTC
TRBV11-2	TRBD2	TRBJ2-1	CASSFRIGKAGGSYNEQFF	TGTGCCAGCAGCTTCCGGATTGGAAAAGCGGGAGGATCCTACAATGAGCAGTTCTTC
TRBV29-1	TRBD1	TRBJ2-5	CSVDLDRAETQYF	TGCAGCGTTGACCTGGACAGGGCGGAGACCCAGTACTTC
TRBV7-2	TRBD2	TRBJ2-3	CASSLNQAGGTDTQYF	TGTGCCAGCAGCTTAAATCAAGCGGGAGGCACAGATACGCAGTATTTT
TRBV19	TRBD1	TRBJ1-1	CASRNRGMNTEAFF	TGTGCCAGCAGGAACAGGGGCATGAACACTGAAGCTTTCTTT